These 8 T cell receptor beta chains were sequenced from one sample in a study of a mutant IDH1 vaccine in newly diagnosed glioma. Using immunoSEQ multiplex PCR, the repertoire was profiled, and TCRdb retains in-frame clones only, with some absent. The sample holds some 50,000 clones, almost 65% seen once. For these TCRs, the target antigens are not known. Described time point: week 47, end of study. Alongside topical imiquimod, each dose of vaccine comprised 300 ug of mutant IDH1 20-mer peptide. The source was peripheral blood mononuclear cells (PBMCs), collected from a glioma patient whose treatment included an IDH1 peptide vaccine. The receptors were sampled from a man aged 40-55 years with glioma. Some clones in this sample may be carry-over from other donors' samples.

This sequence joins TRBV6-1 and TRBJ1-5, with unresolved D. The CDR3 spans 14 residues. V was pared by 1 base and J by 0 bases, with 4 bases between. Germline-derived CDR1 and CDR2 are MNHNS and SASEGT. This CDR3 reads CASSEVGSNQPQHF. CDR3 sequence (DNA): TGTGCCAGCAGTGAAGTGGGTAGCAATCAGCCCCAGCATTTT.

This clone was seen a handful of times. CDR3 protein: CASSPRQGGSGNTIYF. The CDR3 DNA follows: TGTGCCAGCAGCCCCCGACAGGGAGGGTCTGGAAACACCATATATTTT. The chain has TRBV7-2 and TRBJ1-3; TRBD1 matches 7 bases. J lost 1 base, V lost 5 bases, and 8 bases had no gene match. Germline CDR1 and CDR2: SGHTA and FQGNSA. The CDR3 has 16 amino acids.

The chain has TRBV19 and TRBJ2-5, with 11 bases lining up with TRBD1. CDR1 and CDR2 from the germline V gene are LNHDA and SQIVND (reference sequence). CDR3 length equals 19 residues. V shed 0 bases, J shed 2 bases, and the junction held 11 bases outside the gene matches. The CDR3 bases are TGTGCCAGTAGTATAGATAGGCGTGGACAGGGGGCACGACAAGAGACCCAGTACTTC. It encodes CASSIDRRGQGARQETQYF.

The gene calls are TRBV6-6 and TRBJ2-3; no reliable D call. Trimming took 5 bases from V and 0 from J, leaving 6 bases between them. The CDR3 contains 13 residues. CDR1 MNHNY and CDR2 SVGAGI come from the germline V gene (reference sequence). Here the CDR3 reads CASSRGSTDTQYF. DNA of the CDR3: TGTGCCAGCAGTCGTGGGAGCACAGATACGCAGTATTTT.

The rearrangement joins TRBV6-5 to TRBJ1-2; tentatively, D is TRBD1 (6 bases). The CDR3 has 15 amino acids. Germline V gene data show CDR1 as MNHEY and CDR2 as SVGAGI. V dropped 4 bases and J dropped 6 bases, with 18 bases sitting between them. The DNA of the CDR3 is TGTGCCAGCAGTTCCCACGGGGGGGCGCTAGATGGCTACACCTTC. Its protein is CASSSHGGALDGYTF.

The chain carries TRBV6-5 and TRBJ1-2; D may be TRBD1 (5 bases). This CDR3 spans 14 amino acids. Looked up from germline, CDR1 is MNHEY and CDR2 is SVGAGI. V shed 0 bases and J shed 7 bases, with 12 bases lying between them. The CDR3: CASSYSRRDAGYTF. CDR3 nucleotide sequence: TGTGCCAGCAGTTACTCCCGCAGGGATGCTGGCTACACCTTC.

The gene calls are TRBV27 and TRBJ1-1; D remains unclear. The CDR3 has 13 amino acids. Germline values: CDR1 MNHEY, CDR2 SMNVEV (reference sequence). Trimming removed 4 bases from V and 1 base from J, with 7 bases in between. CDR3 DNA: TGTGCCAGCAGTTCTGCAGGGAACACTGAAGCTTTCTTT. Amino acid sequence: CASSSAGNTEAFF.

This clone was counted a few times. CDR3 DNA sequence: TGTGCCTGGAGTTTACCCTCTCAGCCCCAGCATTTT. This encodes CAWSLPSQPQHF. The chain combines TRBV30 with TRBJ1-5, with D uncertain. In germline, CDR1 is GTSNPN, CDR2 SVGIG (reference sequence). Trimming stripped 2 bases from V and 6 bases from J, with 8 bases between. The CDR3 sequence is 12 residues long.